This TCR beta chain was sequenced for a study of T cell clones after liver transplantation. On the study more broadly: Standard immunosuppression, with no induction, continued until 12-24 months after transplant.

Comment on this clone: Its antigen is not known.

Study outcomes and limitations: Compared with third party-reactive sequences, donor-reactive ones declined more, independent of withdrawal success.

Method: immunoSEQ multiplex PCR; TCRdb's copy keeps in-frame clones and lacks some. Among approximately 65,000 clones listed, 92% were seen once. From germline, CDR1 is LNHDA and CDR2 SQIVND (reference sequence). The CDR3 sequence is 14 residues long. V dropped 3 bases and J dropped 7 bases, with 13 bases sitting between them. Unstimulated PBMCs were sorted into CD3+CD4+ and CD3+CD8+ populations. The TCR sequence derives from a human patient who received a liver transplant. Some T cells could come from the graft donor. V is TRBV19 and J is TRBJ2-1, with D tentatively TRBD2 (6 bases). The sample consisted of CD4+ T cells from blood, taken approximately 27 months after liver transplant. As DNA, the CDR3 is TGTGCCAGTAGTATCTCGGGAGTTTCAAATGAGCAGTTCTTC. Protein product: CASSISGVSNEQFF.